A selection of T cell receptor beta chains follows, all from one sample in a study of blood T cell repertoires in COVID-19. Only in-frame clones appear in the TCRdb table, and some are missing; sequencing was by immunoSEQ multiplex PCR. The table has a few hundred thousand clones, about 87% seen once. Material for sequencing was PBMCs or T cells enriched from blood (not recorded which). The receptor set was obtained from a man aged 18 to 29 with acute COVID-19. Each CDR3 is given with its conserved first and last residue. The D gene is left open where the match is weak.

J gene: TRBJ2-1
V gene: TRBV9
D gene: TRBD1
CDR3 DNA: TGTGCCAGCAGCGCCTGGACAGGGGGGGATGAGCAGTTCTTC
CDR3 protein: CASSAWTGGDEQFF

J gene: TRBJ2-7
V gene: TRBV23-1
D gene: NA
CDR3 DNA: TGCGCCAGCAGTCAGCCGACAGGACGCCTATACGAGCAGTACTTC
CDR3 protein: CASSQPTGRLYEQYF

J gene: TRBJ2-1
V gene: TRBV7-9
D gene: NA
CDR3 DNA: TGTGCCAGCAGCTCGAGTAGCGGTTTACTAGAGCAGTTCTTC
CDR3 protein: CASSSSSGLLEQFF

J gene: TRBJ1-2
V gene: TRBV7-9
D gene: NA
CDR3 DNA: TGTGCCAGCAGCTCGGACAGTAACTATGGCTACACCTTC
CDR3 protein: CASSSDSNYGYTF

J gene: TRBJ2-7
V gene: TRBV14
D gene: NA
CDR3 DNA: TGTGCCAGCAGCCAACTTGGGGACACTAGCGCCTACGAGCAGTACTTC
CDR3 protein: CASSQLGDTSAYEQYF

J gene: TRBJ2-5
V gene: TRBV27
D gene: NA
CDR3 DNA: TGTGCCAGCAGGAAGACAGACCGACGGACCCAGTACTTC
CDR3 protein: CASRKTDRRTQYF

J gene: TRBJ2-5
V gene: TRBV5-1
D gene: TRBD2
CDR3 DNA: TGCGCCAGCAGGTACACCAGCGGGAACCGGGGGGAGACCCAGTACTTC
CDR3 protein: CASRYTSGNRGETQYF

J gene: TRBJ2-2
V gene: TRBV6-1
D gene: TRBD1
CDR3 DNA: TGTGCCAGCAGTGAAGGACAGGGGGGGCGCACCGGGGAGCTGTTTTTT
CDR3 protein: CASSEGQGGRTGELFF

J gene: TRBJ2-5
V gene: TRBV7-6
D gene: NA
CDR3 DNA: TGTGCCAGCAGCTGGGGAGGCTTGAACGCGGAGACCCAGTACTTC
CDR3 protein: CASSWGGLNAETQYF

J gene: TRBJ2-7
V gene: TRBV5-1
D gene: NA
CDR3 DNA: TGCGCCAGCAGCACGGGATTGGGGTTGGCTCATTACGAGCAGTACTTC
CDR3 protein: CASSTGLGLAHYEQYF

J gene: TRBJ1-5
V gene: TRBV28
D gene: NA
CDR3 DNA: TGTGCCAGCAGTCCAGACAGGCCTGGGAATCAGCCCCAGCATTTT
CDR3 protein: CASSPDRPGNQPQHF